This T cell receptor (beta chain) was retrieved from a study of blood T cell repertoires in COVID-19. Participant-given clinical history determined each cohort assignment. The study counted Cohort 3 donors as recovered given two negative PCRs, clearance, or symptom resolution. The junction had 5 bases not matched to a gene; V was cut back by 7 bases and J by 4 bases. The CDR3 runs 13 residues. This clone was seen only a few times. In the original workflow: Cell counts per sample came from amplifying reference gene primers. TCRdb's copy holds only in-frame clones and misses some; the assay was immunoSEQ multiplex PCR. D and trimming come from the DNA, and the V and J calls and clone size come from that table. The sample carries hundreds of thousands of clones, around 90% recorded once.

The sample taken for sequencing was PBMCs or T cells enriched from blood (not recorded which). This clonotype was obtained from a woman aged 50 to 60 who had recovered from COVID-19. The chain recombines TRBV12-3 or TRBV12-4 with TRBJ1-1, with TRBD1 identical over 8 bases. CDR3 bases: TGTGCCAGCAATAACAGGGGGACCACTGAAGCTTTCTTT. Amino acids: CASNNRGTTEAFF.